This is a list of T cell receptor beta chains from one sample in a study of blood T cell repertoires in COVID-19. Clones were read by immunoSEQ multiplex PCR, and TCRdb kept only the in-frame ones, dropping some. Of approximately 110,000 clones in the sample, around 78% were seen once. The sample comprised peripheral blood. These receptors were obtained from a woman aged 55-75 years with acute or convalescent COVID-19. Each CDR3 is given with its conserved first and last residue. A D gene is named only where the DNA matches it firmly. Clone size is not always given. Where it is, it says once, few, many or a class for expanded clones.

j_gene	d_gene	v_gene	abundance	CDR3aa	CDR3nt
TRBJ1-3	-	TRBV29-1	few	CSAGLSGNTIYF	TGCAGCGCTGGACTCTCTGGAAACACCATATATTTT
TRBJ1-5	TRBD1	TRBV18	-	CASSPGGQGEQPQHF	TGTGCCAGCTCACCAGGCGGGCAGGGGGAGCAGCCCCAGCATTTT
TRBJ2-5	-	TRBV14	few	CASSQGRAQYF	TGTGCCAGCAGCCAAGGGAGGGCCCAGTACTTC
TRBJ1-3	-	TRBV27	few	CASSQRRDGNTIYF	TGTGCCAGCAGTCAGCGGAGAGACGGAAACACCATATATTTT
TRBJ2-7	TRBD1	TRBV27	-	CASSPGTGGFYEQYF	TGTGCCAGCAGCCCCGGGACAGGGGGCTTCTACGAGCAGTACTTC
TRBJ2-1	TRBD1	TRBV27	-	CASSWLDRTYNEQFF	TGTGCCAGCAGTTGGCTGGACAGGACTTACAATGAGCAGTTCTTC
TRBJ1-2	TRBD1	TRBV19	-	CASSMRTGLLYGYTF	TGTGCCAGTAGTATGCGGACAGGCCTCCTCTATGGCTACACCTTC
TRBJ2-1	-	TRBV7-3	-	CASSLIGLAVDEQFF	TGTGCCAGCAGCTTAATCGGGCTAGCTGTCGATGAGCAGTTCTTC
TRBJ1-5	TRBD1	TRBV28	once	CASTNRDRQRQHF	TGTGCCAGCACCAACCGGGACAGGCAGCGCCAGCATTTT
TRBJ2-2	-	TRBV19	-	CASTVASNTGELFF	TGTGCCAGTACCGTCGCTAGCAACACCGGGGAGCTGTTTTTT
TRBJ1-6	-	TRBV2	-	CASSGGASGQNSPLHF	TGTGCCAGCAGTGGGGGCGCGAGTGGACAGAATTCACCCCTCCACTTT
TRBJ1-1	-	TRBV10-1	-	CASSASGGTEAFF	TGCGCCAGCAGTGCGTCGGGGGGCACTGAAGCTTTCTTT
TRBJ1-5	TRBD1	TRBV29-1	-	CSVGFGTGQNQPQHF	TGCAGCGTTGGATTTGGGACAGGTCAAAATCAGCCCCAGCATTTT
TRBJ2-7	-	TRBV18	-	CASSPQRVDEQYF	TGTGCCAGCTCGCCTCAGCGGGTCGACGAGCAGTACTTC
TRBJ2-7	-	TRBV21-1	-	CASSPRREACSYEQYF	TGTGCCAGCAGCCCTCGTCGGGAGGCGTGCTCCTACGAGCAGTACTTC
TRBJ1-1	TRBD1	TRBV19	once	CASRTTGLPMNTEAFF	TGTGCCAGTAGAACGACAGGGCTTCCCATGAACACTGAAGCTTTCTTT
TRBJ1-3	-	TRBV5-1	-	CASSLEPGPGNTIYF	TGCGCCAGCAGCTTGGAGCCAGGGCCTGGAAACACCATATATTTT
TRBJ1-2	-	TRBV3-1/TRBV3-2	-	CASRLGGYGYTF	TGTGCCAGCAGGTTAGGGGGCTATGGCTACACCTTC
TRBJ1-6	TRBD1	TRBV3-1/TRBV3-2	-	CASSPTSGTGGTPLHF	TGTGCCAGCAGCCCCACCTCCGGGACAGGGGGGACACCCCTCCACTTT
TRBJ2-2	TRBD2	TRBV7-8	-	CASSLLAGQNTGELFF	TGTGCCAGCAGCTTACTAGCGGGACAGAACACCGGGGAGCTGTTTTTT